The sequence of this T cell receptor (beta chain) was determined in a study of CD8 T cells in ankylosing spondylitis. Study-level findings and limits: Some of the motif variants had earlier been found in reactive arthritis patients' fluid and blood. What appeared characteristic of ankylosing spondylitis blood was a TCR beta motif of under 10 highly homologous variants. Within matched ankylosing spondylitis synovial fluid, disease-linked clones were reportedly significantly enriched.

TCRdb analysed the 5' RACE reads with MiXCR anew, one entry per CDR3 protein. The sample carries approximately 260,000 distinct CDR3 sequences, 18% recorded once. Germline CDR1 and CDR2: SGHRS and YFSETQ. The CDR3 runs to 16 residues. With 4 bases removed from V and 7 bases from J, the gap between germline ends came to 21 bases. This clonotype was seen only a few times. Its target is unknown. Sequenced input: blood, either unsorted or a sorted T cell fraction (not recorded which). The chain recombines TRBV5-1 with TRBJ2-1; TRBD2 might be the D (6 bases). The sequence came from a male donor with ankylosing spondylitis or in good health (not recorded which). The CDR3 loop reads CASSTGGVSERNEQFF. The CDR3 DNA reads TGCGCCAGCAGCACCGGAGGGGTGTCGGAGCGAAATGAGCAGTTCTTC.